This T cell receptor (beta chain) was recorded in a study of tumor and adjacent non-tumor tissue in lung cancer. Study details: On average, productive TCRbeta reads reached about 4.4 million per sample.

A modified ARM-PCR protocol with three rounds of nested PCR amplified TCRbeta. TCRdb reanalysed the multiplex PCR reads using MiXCR and keeps one entry per CDR3 protein. The sample yields some 93,000 distinct CDR3 sequences, 67% seen once. This clonotype was seen more than once but under ten times. The antigen remains undetermined. V was clipped by 2 bases and J by 4 bases, with 17 bases between them. Looked up from germline, CDR1 is SGHTA and CDR2 is FQGNSA. This CDR3 has 16 residues. Study-wide points: Tumor tissue had significantly higher TCR diversity than normal lung.

RNA was extracted from bulk tissue without any cell sorting. This receptor was identified in a man between 60 and 75 years old with non-small cell lung cancer. V is TRBV7-2 and J is TRBJ2-5; D is possibly TRBD1 (5 bases). The specimen was lung tumor tissue. The CDR3 DNA sequence: TGTGCCAGCAGCTTACGCACCGACAGCTGGCGAGAGACCCAGTACTTC. This codes for CASSLRTDSWRETQYF.